These T cell receptor beta chains were read from a single sample in a study of cytomegalovirus exposure and HLA in healthy donors. TCRdb's copy holds only in-frame clones and misses some; the assay was immunoSEQ multiplex PCR. The data show about 160,000 clones, roughly 85% seen once. Material for sequencing was PBMCs. All receptors derive from a woman aged 45-60 years in good health and CMV-seropositive. Each CDR3 is given without its conserved first and last residue. The order of the fields is CDR3 protein, V gene, clone size, J gene. Clone size is stated in some rows and not others, as once, few, many or a class when expanded.

cdr3_aa: SVPSAITTGGEQF
v_call: TRBV29-1
clone_size: .
j_call: TRBJ2-1

cdr3_aa: ASSLLMNTEAF
v_call: TRBV7-9
clone_size: .
j_call: TRBJ1-1

cdr3_aa: ASSPGTGAFGTEAF
v_call: TRBV7-8
clone_size: .
j_call: TRBJ1-1

cdr3_aa: ASSLPGPDYEQY
v_call: TRBV7-6
clone_size: .
j_call: .

cdr3_aa: ASSSGTGDGYT
v_call: TRBV6-5
clone_size: .
j_call: TRBJ1-2

cdr3_aa: SVGQGGLTGNTIY
v_call: TRBV29-1
clone_size: once
j_call: TRBJ1-3

cdr3_aa: ASSFREYGYT
v_call: TRBV28
clone_size: .
j_call: TRBJ1-2

cdr3_aa: ASSMGTGTKNSPLH
v_call: TRBV5-1
clone_size: .
j_call: TRBJ1-6

cdr3_aa: ASSLGAAGEKVPYEQY
v_call: TRBV7-8
clone_size: few
j_call: TRBJ2-7

cdr3_aa: ASTAGTGRNQPQH
v_call: TRBV19
clone_size: .
j_call: TRBJ1-5

cdr3_aa: ASSSGLAGVTDTQY
v_call: TRBV5-6
clone_size: .
j_call: TRBJ2-3

cdr3_aa: ASSYRVWSPPDTQY
v_call: TRBV5-5
clone_size: few
j_call: TRBJ2-3

cdr3_aa: SAESNRQAF
v_call: TRBV29-1
clone_size: many
j_call: TRBJ1-1

cdr3_aa: ASRIGTGSDQPQH
v_call: TRBV4-1
clone_size: .
j_call: TRBJ1-5

cdr3_aa: ASSEWDRAHEAF
v_call: TRBV25-1
clone_size: .
j_call: TRBJ1-1

cdr3_aa: ASSRTGGDYGYT
v_call: TRBV28
clone_size: .
j_call: TRBJ1-2

cdr3_aa: ASSGTGPGANVLT
v_call: TRBV10-2
clone_size: .
j_call: TRBJ2-6

cdr3_aa: ASSPNTRTDTQY
v_call: TRBV18
clone_size: .
j_call: TRBJ2-3

cdr3_aa: ASSIGLQPQH
v_call: TRBV19
clone_size: .
j_call: TRBJ1-5

cdr3_aa: ASSGTSGKTDTQY
v_call: TRBV5-5
clone_size: .
j_call: TRBJ2-3

cdr3_aa: ASSLTVGGGPGEQF
v_call: TRBV7-2
clone_size: .
j_call: TRBJ2-1

cdr3_aa: AWSVVASPLH
v_call: TRBV30
clone_size: few
j_call: TRBJ1-6

cdr3_aa: ASSLGGRETQY
v_call: TRBV28
clone_size: .
j_call: TRBJ2-5

cdr3_aa: ASSLVRTTYEQY
v_call: TRBV11-2
clone_size: .
j_call: TRBJ2-7

cdr3_aa: ASSLSGTDTQY
v_call: TRBV7-2
clone_size: .
j_call: TRBJ2-3

cdr3_aa: ASSRTSGKTQY
v_call: TRBV6-5
clone_size: .
j_call: TRBJ2-5

cdr3_aa: ASSGIAGDVEQY
v_call: TRBV10-2
clone_size: .
j_call: .

cdr3_aa: ASSRASGGAEETQY
v_call: TRBV5-4
clone_size: .
j_call: TRBJ2-5

cdr3_aa: ASSEWSTDQPQH
v_call: TRBV6-1
clone_size: .
j_call: TRBJ1-5

cdr3_aa: ASSLVLGQGTGYT
v_call: TRBV7-9
clone_size: .
j_call: TRBJ1-2

cdr3_aa: ASSSNTAGGYGYT
v_call: TRBV7-9
clone_size: .
j_call: TRBJ1-2

cdr3_aa: ASAGTSSSEQY
v_call: TRBV2
clone_size: .
j_call: TRBJ2-7

cdr3_aa: AWGLAGTDTQY
v_call: TRBV30
clone_size: few
j_call: TRBJ2-3

cdr3_aa: ASSLQGHTYEQY
v_call: TRBV5-1
clone_size: .
j_call: TRBJ2-7

cdr3_aa: ASSSRQGWGEKLF
v_call: TRBV7-2
clone_size: .
j_call: TRBJ1-4

cdr3_aa: ATKRAGTSISDTQY
v_call: TRBV15
clone_size: .
j_call: TRBJ2-3

cdr3_aa: ASSLIQGYEQY
v_call: TRBV27
clone_size: .
j_call: TRBJ2-7